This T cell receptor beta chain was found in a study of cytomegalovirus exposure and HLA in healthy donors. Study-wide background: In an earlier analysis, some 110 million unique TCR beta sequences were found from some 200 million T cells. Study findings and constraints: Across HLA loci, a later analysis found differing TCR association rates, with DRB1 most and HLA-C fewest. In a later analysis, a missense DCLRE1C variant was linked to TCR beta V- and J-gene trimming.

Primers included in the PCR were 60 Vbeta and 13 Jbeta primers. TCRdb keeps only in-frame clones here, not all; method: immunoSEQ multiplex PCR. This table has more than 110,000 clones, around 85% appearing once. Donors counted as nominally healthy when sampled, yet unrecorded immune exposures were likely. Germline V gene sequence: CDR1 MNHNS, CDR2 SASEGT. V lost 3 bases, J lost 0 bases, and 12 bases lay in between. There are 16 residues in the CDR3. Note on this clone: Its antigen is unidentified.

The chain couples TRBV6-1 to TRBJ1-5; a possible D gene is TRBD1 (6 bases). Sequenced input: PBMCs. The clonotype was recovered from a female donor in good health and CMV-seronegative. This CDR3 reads CASSDPGTLSNQPQHF. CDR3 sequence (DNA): TGTGCCAGCAGTGACCCCGGGACACTTAGCAATCAGCCCCAGCATTTT.